The 30 T cell receptor beta chains reported below all come from one sample, sequenced in a study of shared T cell receptors in the human thymus. The assay was immunoSEQ multiplex PCR, and TCRdb's table has in-frame clones only and misses some. This repertoire shows 700,000 or so clones, roughly 88% found once; its top ten account for more than 0.01%. In addition, the sample was reused for a study of human thymus T cells.

The specimen sequenced was thymocytes. These receptors all stem from a girl less than two years old with a congenital heart defect.

This chain connects TRBV19 to TRBJ1-1; 7 nucleotides align to TRBD1. The length of the CDR3 is 18 residues. V was clipped by 7 bases and J by 1 base; unmatched bases: 18. Germline CDR1 and CDR2: LNHDA and SQIVND (reference sequence). The CDR3 coding sequence is TGTGCCAGTACCCCTGCCGGGACAGCCGTCGGTGGGAACACTGAAGCTTTCTTT. Protein: CASTPAGTAVGGNTEAFF.

This chain links TRBV29-1 with TRBJ1-1; no firm D call. V lost 6 bases and J lost 1, with 9 bases in between. CDR1 is SQVTM and CDR2 is ANQGSEA in the germline V gene. This CDR3 spans 12 amino acids. CDR3 amino acids: CSVREKNTEAFF. DNA for the CDR3: TGCAGCGTGCGGGAAAAGAACACTGAAGCTTTCTTT.

This clone has just one count. The chain couples TRBV25-1 to TRBJ1-6; D unclear. The CDR3 spans 15 residues. Germline assignment: CDR1 MGHDK and CDR2 SYGVNS. V was shortened by 7 bases and J by 7 bases, with 17 bases between the two germline ends. CDR3 sequence reads: CASTDAQVHNSPLHF. Written as DNA, the CDR3 is TGTGCCAGCACCGACGCTCAGGTCCACAATTCACCCCTCCACTTT.

This clone came up a few times. The chain joins TRBV5-1 to TRBJ2-7; TRBD1 aligns across 7 bases. J was trimmed by 0 bases and V by 4 bases; bases with no gene match: 10. This CDR3 contains 16 residues. Germline lookup yields CDR1 SGHRS and CDR2 YFSETQ. The chain's CDR3 is CASSLGRRTGSYEQYF. CDR3 in DNA: TGCGCCAGCAGCCTCGGCCGACGGACAGGCTCCTACGAGCAGTACTTC.

CDR3 nucleotides: TGTGCCAGCAGTGCGGGGTTTTCGACTAATGAAAAACTGTTTTTT. Its protein product is CASSAGFSTNEKLFF. This chain joins TRBV7-9 and TRBJ1-4; no clear D. The germline V gene encodes CDR1 SEHNR and CDR2 FQNEAQ (reference sequence). CDR3 size: 15 residues. V was clipped by 6 bases and J by 2 bases, with 13 bases between them.

The rearrangement joins TRBV28 to TRBJ2-1; D gene unclear. Trimming shortened V by 3 bases and J by 2 bases, and 11 bases separated the two germline ends. Germline V gives CDR1 MDHEN, CDR2 SYDVKM. The CDR3 is 15 amino acids. The CDR3 region has the DNA TGTGCCAGCAGTTTCGTGGGCGAGACCTACAATGAGCAGTTCTTC. Residues: CASSFVGETYNEQFF.

This clone was observed a handful of times. The chain uses TRBV27 and TRBJ1-2, with 7 bases lining up with TRBD1. The junction had 16 bases not matched to a gene; V was cut back by 6 bases and J by 3 bases. The germline V gene encodes CDR1 MNHEY and CDR2 SMNVEV (reference sequence). The CDR3 covers 17 residues. Here the CDR3 reads CASSPTSIPQGDYGYTF. Written as DNA, the CDR3 is TGTGCCAGCAGCCCCACCTCGATTCCTCAGGGGGACTATGGCTACACCTTC.

The genes are TRBV28 and TRBJ2-7; 9 nucleotides match TRBD1. Germline assignment: CDR1 MDHEN and CDR2 SYDVKM. V lost 9 bases and J lost 5; bases outside the gene matches: 5. The CDR3 has 12 amino acids. The CDR3 nucleotides are TGTGCCAGTGGGACAGGGCCCCACGAGCAGTACTTC. This sequence encodes CASGTGPHEQYF.

In its sample, this clone was seen once. J is TRBJ1-4 and V is TRBV10-2; D perhaps matches TRBD1 (5 bases). Germline CDR1 is WSHSY and CDR2 is SAAADI. This CDR3 is built from 14 residues. Trimming removed 6 bases at V and 5 bases at J, with 13 bases between. The CDR3, as DNA: TGCGCCAGCAGGGGTGGGGGGAACAATGAAAAACTGTTTTTT. Protein: CASRGGGNNEKLFF.

V gene TRBV7-8 combines with J gene TRBJ2-2; D is perhaps TRBD1 (6 bases). The germline V gene encodes CDR1 SGHVS and CDR2 FQNEAQ. Trimming took off 8 bases at V and 1 base at J, with 14 bases between the two ends. The CDR3 sequence is 15 residues long. CDR3: CASHYREGNTGELFF. CDR3 nucleotides: TGTGCCAGCCATTACAGGGAAGGGAACACCGGGGAGCTGTTTTTT.

The chain uses TRBV27 and TRBJ2-3; D is unclear. The germline V and J ends were trimmed by 2 bases and 6 bases, with 3 bases remaining between them. CDR3 length equals 11 residues. Germline V CDR1 and CDR2: MNHEY, SMNVEV (reference sequence). CDR3 DNA: TGTGCCAGCAGTTTACAGGATACGCAGTATTTT. Translation: CASSLQDTQYF.

The V and J genes are TRBV15 and TRBJ1-4; 11 bases agree with TRBD1. J was trimmed by 6 bases and V by 0 bases; bases with no gene match: 3. There are 16 residues in the CDR3. From germline, CDR1 is LNHNV and CDR2 YYDKDF (reference sequence). The CDR3 is CATSRDRDRGDEKLFF. The CDR3 coding sequence is TGTGCCACCAGCAGAGATCGGGACAGGGGGGATGAAAAACTGTTTTTT.

The chain links TRBV6-1 to TRBJ2-2; D is uncertain. Germline CDR1 MNHNS, CDR2 SASEGT. V dropped 1 base and J dropped 1 base, with 7 bases sitting between them. This CDR3 has 15 residues. The CDR3 loop reads CASSEVPRNTGELFF. CDR3 bases: TGTGCCAGCAGTGAAGTCCCTCGGAACACCGGGGAGCTGTTTTTT.

The chain carries TRBV10-2 and TRBJ1-3, with D maybe TRBD1 (5 bases). Trimming left V 1 base short and J 3 bases short, with 7 bases between. Germline lookup yields CDR1 WSHSY and CDR2 SAAADI. This CDR3 has 14 residues. CDR3 amino acids: CASSEFGGGNTIYF. The CDR3 nucleotides read TGCGCCAGCAGTGAGTTCGGGGGTGGAAACACCATATATTTT.

The rearrangement links TRBV9 to TRBJ1-2, with TRBD1 matching over 7 bases. Germline V gene lookup returns CDR1 SGDLS and CDR2 YYNGEE. The CDR3 spans 14 residues. Trimming took 3 bases from V and 8 from J; bases not matched to a gene: 10. CDR3 coding DNA: TGTGCCAGCAGCGAGACTAACAGGGGTTGGGGCTACACCTTC. It is translated as CASSETNRGWGYTF.

The chain employs TRBV7-2 and TRBJ2-2; 9 bases align to TRBD2. Trimming cost V 4 bases and J 7 bases; bases outside gene matches: 4. CDR3 length: 14 residues. In germline, CDR1 is SGHTA, CDR2 FQGNSA. The CDR3 DNA follows: TGTGCCAGCAGCTCAAGCGGGGGGAACGGGGAGCTGTTTTTT. Translating it yields CASSSSGGNGELFF. Drawing the rest from reference TRBV7-2 and TRBJ2-2, the complete variable domain is GAGVSQSPSNKVTEKGKDVELRCDPISGHTALYWYRQSLGQGLEFLIYFQGNSAPDKSGLPSDRFSAERTGGSVSTLTIQRTQQEDSAVYLCASSSSGGNGELFFGEGSRLTVL.

The CDR3 loop is CAWSVMGVYGYTF. CDR3 DNA: TGTGCCTGGAGTGTAATGGGAGTCTATGGCTACACCTTC. The genes are TRBV30 and TRBJ1-2, with unresolved D. Trimming shortened V by 0 bases and J by 4 bases, and 9 bases separated the two germline ends. CDR1 GTSNPN and CDR2 SVGIG come from the germline V gene (reference sequence). CDR3 length: 13 residues.

The rearrangement links TRBV25-1 to TRBJ1-1, with 9 bases that match TRBD1. The CDR3 sequence is 18 residues long. Germline trimming cut 3 bases from V and 1 base from J; bases unmatched to any gene: 12. Germline CDR1 is MGHDK and CDR2 is SYGVNS. The CDR3 reads CASSDSQGAILPNTEAFF. CDR3 in DNA: TGTGCCAGCAGTGACTCACAGGGGGCGATTTTACCGAACACTGAAGCTTTCTTT.

In its sample, this clone was seen once. V is TRBV19 and J is TRBJ1-1; 7 bases are shared with TRBD1. This CDR3 has 16 residues. The junction had 15 bases not matched to a gene; V was cut back by 6 bases and J by 5 bases. Germline-derived CDR1 and CDR2 are LNHDA and SQIVND (reference sequence). The CDR3 sequence: CASRGDSRDCMTEAFF. The CDR3 bases are TGTGCCAGTAGGGGGGACAGCCGTGATTGTATGACTGAAGCTTTCTTT.

This clone has only one observation. The J gene is TRBJ2-7, the V gene TRBV5-6; D not resolved. Germline V gives CDR1 SGHDT, CDR2 YYEEEE. V was pared by 1 base and J by 4 bases, with 21 bases between. This CDR3 is 17 amino acids long. The chain's CDR3 is CASSLSRSRPVLYEQYF. The CDR3 nucleotides read TGTGCCAGCAGCTTGAGTAGAAGCCGCCCCGTCTTATACGAGCAGTACTTC.

This chain joins TRBV10-3 and TRBJ2-7; weak D call: TRBD2 (7 bases). V was clipped by 4 bases and J by 4 bases, with 23 bases between them. The CDR3 runs 17 residues. Germline CDR1 reads ENHRY; CDR2 reads SYGVKD. In DNA, the CDR3 is TGTGCCATCAGTGTCACCGGGACTACCAGGGGCAGGTACGAGCAGTACTTC. Protein sequence: CAISVTGTTRGRYEQYF.

The chain combines TRBV6-5 with TRBJ2-7, with D perhaps matching TRBD1 (5 bases). This CDR3 region has 12 residues. Germline values: CDR1 MNHEY, CDR2 SVGAGI. V was pared by 8 bases and J by 4 bases, with 12 bases between. This chain's CDR3 is CASWSGQYEQYF. In DNA form, the CDR3 reads TGTGCCAGCTGGTCAGGGCAGTACGAGCAGTACTTC.

This chain joins TRBV19 and TRBJ1-1, with TRBD1 as a possible D gene (6 bases). V lost 6 bases, J lost 5 bases, and 13 bases lay in between. Germline V CDR1 and CDR2: LNHDA, SQIVND (reference sequence). This CDR3 region has 13 residues. The DNA for the CDR3 is TGTGCCAGTAGGATGCAGGGGCCTACTGAAGCTTTCTTT. It encodes CASRMQGPTEAFF. The whole variable domain, filled in from reference TRBV19 and TRBJ1-1, reads DGGITQSPKYLFRKEGQNVTLSCEQNLNHDAMYWYRQDPGQGLRLIYYSQIVNDFQKGDIAEGYSVSREKKESFPLTVTSAQKNPTAFYLCASRMQGPTEAFFGQGTRLTVV.

This rearrangement joins TRBV10-3 to TRBJ1-4, with a weak D call TRBD1 (6 bases). This CDR3 spans 17 amino acids. Trimming removed 5 bases at V and 5 bases at J, with 21 bases between. CDR1 is ENHRY, CDR2 SYGVKD, per germline. CDR3 loop: CAISPYRVVGPNEKLFF. As DNA, the CDR3 is TGTGCCATCAGTCCCTACAGGGTTGTGGGTCCGAATGAAAAACTGTTTTTT.

The chain uses TRBV5-6 and TRBJ2-5, with 9 positions matching TRBD1. The CDR3 covers 17 residues. J gave up 4 bases and V 4 bases, and 14 bases lay outside the gene matches. CDR1 is SGHDT, CDR2 YYEEEE, per germline. CDR3 in amino acids: CASSADVQGAGGETQYF. The CDR3 DNA is TGTGCCAGCAGCGCCGACGTACAGGGGGCGGGTGGAGAGACCCAGTACTTC.

The chain is built from TRBV5-6 and TRBJ1-5; D not resolved. CDR1 and CDR2 (germline): SGHDT, YYEEEE. The V end was cut by 1 base, the J end by 5 bases, with 7 bases between. CDR3 length: 13 amino acids. As DNA, the CDR3 is TGTGCCAGCAGCTTGATGAGGGATCAGCCCCAGCATTTT. Translation gives CASSLMRDQPQHF.

The rearrangement uses TRBV6-1 and TRBJ2-7; maybe TRBD2 (6 bases). The CDR3 has 16 residues. Trimming took 3 bases from V and 3 from J, leaving 18 bases between them. From germline, CDR1 is MNHNS and CDR2 SASEGT. The CDR3 loop is CASSEVHGGTLYEQYF. DNA for the CDR3: TGTGCCAGCAGTGAGGTACATGGAGGGACCCTCTACGAGCAGTACTTC.

This sequence joins TRBV27 and TRBJ1-6; the match to TRBD1 covers 8 bases. The junction had 22 bases not matched to a gene; V was cut back by 4 bases and J by 8 bases. CDR1 is MNHEY, CDR2 SMNVEV, per germline (reference sequence). CDR3 size: 20 residues. CDR3 nucleotides: TGTGCCAGCAGTTCACCAGGGGGCGACTTAGGGGCCACCCAAGATTCACCCCTCCACTTT. This encodes CASSSPGGDLGATQDSPLHF.

This rearrangement joins TRBV28 to TRBJ2-5, with D maybe TRBD2 (6 bases). In germline, CDR1 is MDHEN, CDR2 SYDVKM. The CDR3 extends over 14 amino acids. Trimming took 6 bases from V and 3 from J, leaving 14 bases between them. The CDR3 coding sequence is TGTGCCAGCAGGCCCCCCGGGGGAGAAGAGACCCAGTACTTC. Amino acid sequence: CASRPPGGEETQYF.

About this clone itself: Sequence at one end of the junction differs from germline and may be a read error. V gene TRBV6-5 combines with J gene TRBJ2-2; tentative D call: TRBD1 (6 bases). The CDR3 has 15 amino acids. Per germline, CDR1 MNHEY and CDR2 SVGAGI. The CDR3 is CASSYTPLGAGEPFF. The CDR3 DNA reads as TGTGCCAGCAGTTACACCCCTTTGGGGGCCGGGGAGCCGTTTTTT.